A single T cell receptor beta chain is shown here with its context. This specimen comes from a study of blood T cell repertoires in COVID-19. For the study at large: Specimens from acute and convalescent COVID-19 originated in the United States, Italy and Spain. The analysed material was cDNA or gDNA that came from T cells, B-cell-depleted T cells, or PBMCs.

Per the authors' pipeline: It was from reference gene primer amplification that nucleated cell counts were estimated. Here immunoSEQ multiplex PCR was the method, and the copy in TCRdb shows in-frame clones only, minus some. V and J calls and clone size are given by that table; D and trimming were obtained from the DNA. The sample records about 220,000 clones, around 75% being singletons. V was clipped by 3 bases and J by 4 bases, with 15 bases between them. Germline V gene lookup returns CDR1 LNHNV and CDR2 YYDKDF (reference sequence). The CDR3 has 15 amino acids. The sequence was obtained from a human donor in a cohort sampled during active COVID-19. The sample was peripheral blood. V is TRBV15 and J is TRBJ1-1; D might be TRBD1 (6 bases). Here the CDR3 reads CATSRGGALRTEAFF. CDR3 coding DNA: TGTGCCACCAGCAGGGGGGGGGCTCTGCGCACTGAAGCTTTCTTT.